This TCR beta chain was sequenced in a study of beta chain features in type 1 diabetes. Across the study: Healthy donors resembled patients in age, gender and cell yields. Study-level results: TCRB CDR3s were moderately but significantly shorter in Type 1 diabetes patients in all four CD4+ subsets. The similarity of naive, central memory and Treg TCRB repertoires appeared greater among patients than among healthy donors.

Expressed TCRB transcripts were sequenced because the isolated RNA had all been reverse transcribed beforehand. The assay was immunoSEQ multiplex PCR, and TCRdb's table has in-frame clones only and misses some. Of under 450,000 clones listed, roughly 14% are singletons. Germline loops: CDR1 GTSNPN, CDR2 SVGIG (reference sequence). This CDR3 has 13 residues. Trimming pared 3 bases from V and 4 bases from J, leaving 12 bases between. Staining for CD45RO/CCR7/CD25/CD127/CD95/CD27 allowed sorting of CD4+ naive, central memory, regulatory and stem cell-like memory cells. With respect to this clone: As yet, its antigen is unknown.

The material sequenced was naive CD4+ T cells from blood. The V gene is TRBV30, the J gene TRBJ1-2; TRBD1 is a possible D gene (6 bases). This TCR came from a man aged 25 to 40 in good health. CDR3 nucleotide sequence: TGTGCCTGGAGCCCACAGGGTGGCTATGGCTACACCTTC. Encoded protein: CAWSPQGGYGYTF.